Listed below are T cell receptor beta chains from one sample, sequenced in a study of T cells in narcolepsy. Clones were sequenced by immunoSEQ multiplex PCR, and TCRdb holds only the in-frame ones, with some missing. This repertoire shows under 40,000 clones, under 85% found once; its top ten account for about 0.62%. Sequenced input: memory (CD45RA-) CD4+ T cells from blood. Receptors originate from a human donor in good health. Each CDR3 is given with its conserved first and last residue. Each record gives: CDR3 DNA, CDR3 protein, CDR3 length, V gene, clone size, D gene, J gene. A D gene is named only where the DNA matches it firmly. Size values are once, few and many counts, or a class for expanded clones, and some rows have none.

CDR3 DNA: TGTGCCAGCACCGGGCAAAATGAGCAGTTCTTC
CDR3 protein: CASTGQNEQFF
CDR3 length: 11
V gene: TRBV2
clone size: -
D gene: -
J gene: TRBJ2-1

CDR3 DNA: TGCGCCAGCAGCTTGACGACAGGGGTTGTCGGGGAGCTGTTTTTT
CDR3 protein: CASSLTTGVVGELFF
CDR3 length: 15
V gene: TRBV5-1
clone size: few
D gene: TRBD1
J gene: TRBJ2-2

CDR3 DNA: TGTGCCAGTAGTGACCCAGTACGGATCAACTATGGCTACACCTTC
CDR3 protein: CASSDPVRINYGYTF
CDR3 length: 15
V gene: TRBV19
clone size: -
D gene: -
J gene: TRBJ1-2

CDR3 DNA: TGTGCCAGCGGGTTGGGCGGGTCGTATGATGAGCAGTTCTTC
CDR3 protein: CASGLGGSYDEQFF
CDR3 length: 14
V gene: TRBV6-1
clone size: -
D gene: -
J gene: TRBJ2-1

CDR3 DNA: TGTGCCAGCAGTTCAGACAGGGGGTGGAATGAGCAGTTCTTC
CDR3 protein: CASSSDRGWNEQFF
CDR3 length: 14
V gene: TRBV27
clone size: few
D gene: TRBD1
J gene: TRBJ2-1

CDR3 DNA: TGTGCCAGCAGCCCACAGGCGGGGGGAGGGGAAAAACTGTTTTTT
CDR3 protein: CASSPQAGGGEKLFF
CDR3 length: 15
V gene: TRBV7-2
clone size: -
D gene: -
J gene: TRBJ1-4

CDR3 DNA: TGTGCCAGCAGCCCCCCCCCTGGAAACACCATACATTTT
CDR3 protein: CASSPPPGNTIHF
CDR3 length: 13
V gene: TRBV28
clone size: -
D gene: -
J gene: TRBJ1-3

CDR3 DNA: TGTGCCAGCAGAGAACAGGGAATCACTGAAGCTTTCTTT
CDR3 protein: CASREQGITEAFF
CDR3 length: 13
V gene: TRBV6-5
clone size: once
D gene: -
J gene: TRBJ1-1

CDR3 DNA: TGTGCCAGCAGTCCTACCACCGGGGAGCTGTTTTTT
CDR3 protein: CASSPTTGELFF
CDR3 length: 12
V gene: TRBV6-5
clone size: -
D gene: -
J gene: TRBJ2-2

CDR3 DNA: TGCGCCAGCTCCCGACAGGGTGTTAATGAAAAACTGTTTTTT
CDR3 protein: CASSRQGVNEKLFF
CDR3 length: 14
V gene: TRBV23-1
clone size: -
D gene: TRBD1
J gene: TRBJ1-4

CDR3 DNA: TGTGCCAGCAGTGTTCAGGAGGGGGAAAAACTGTTTTTT
CDR3 protein: CASSVQEGEKLFF
CDR3 length: 13
V gene: TRBV2
clone size: -
D gene: -
J gene: TRBJ1-4

CDR3 DNA: TGTGCCAGCAGTGAAAGCCAGGGAGTAGGCTACACCTTC
CDR3 protein: CASSESQGVGYTF
CDR3 length: 13
V gene: TRBV6-5
clone size: -
D gene: -
J gene: TRBJ1-2

CDR3 DNA: TGTGCCAGCTCACCATTAGTAGCTAACACTGAAGCTTTCTTT
CDR3 protein: CASSPLVANTEAFF
CDR3 length: 14
V gene: TRBV18
clone size: -
D gene: -
J gene: TRBJ1-1

CDR3 DNA: TGCGCCAGCAGCCTATCCCCCCCCGGACAGCTCACAGATACGCAGTATTTT
CDR3 protein: CASSLSPPGQLTDTQYF
CDR3 length: 17
V gene: TRBV4-1
clone size: -
D gene: -
J gene: TRBJ2-3

CDR3 DNA: TGTGCCTGGACCATGGGGGACAATCAGCCCCAGCATTTT
CDR3 protein: CAWTMGDNQPQHF
CDR3 length: 13
V gene: TRBV30
clone size: few
D gene: -
J gene: TRBJ1-5

CDR3 DNA: TGTGCCAGCAGTGAATGGGGGGACTTAGGGGGCACTGAAGCTTTCTTT
CDR3 protein: CASSEWGDLGGTEAFF
CDR3 length: 16
V gene: TRBV25-1
clone size: -
D gene: -
J gene: TRBJ1-1

CDR3 DNA: TGTGCCACAATCCGCCAAGATACGCAGTATTTT
CDR3 protein: CATIRQDTQYF
CDR3 length: 11
V gene: TRBV6-6
clone size: -
D gene: -
J gene: TRBJ2-3

CDR3 DNA: TGTGCCAGCAGCTTGGCTCTCCAGGGCTACGAGCAGTACTTC
CDR3 protein: CASSLALQGYEQYF
CDR3 length: 14
V gene: TRBV5-5
clone size: -
D gene: -
J gene: TRBJ2-7

CDR3 DNA: TGTGCCAGCAGCTCCGGGAGTCTGGGGGCCAACGTCCTGACTTTC
CDR3 protein: CASSSGSLGANVLTF
CDR3 length: 15
V gene: TRBV9
clone size: -
D gene: -
J gene: TRBJ2-6

CDR3 DNA: TGCGCCAGCAGCGCAAGAGAGGCCTTCAATTCACCCCTCCACTTT
CDR3 protein: CASSAREAFNSPLHF
CDR3 length: 15
V gene: TRBV5-1
clone size: -
D gene: -
J gene: TRBJ1-6

CDR3 DNA: TGTGCCAGCAGCCAGGGGGGACACATAGCTCTCGCTGAAGCTTTCTTT
CDR3 protein: CASSQGGHIALAEAFF
CDR3 length: 16
V gene: TRBV11-2
clone size: -
D gene: TRBD1
J gene: TRBJ1-1

CDR3 DNA: TGCGCCAGCAGCCAAGTTTCATTCCAAGAGACCCAGTACTTC
CDR3 protein: CASSQVSFQETQYF
CDR3 length: 14
V gene: TRBV4-1
clone size: -
D gene: -
J gene: TRBJ2-5